A single sample gave rise to the 11 T cell receptor beta chains below, sequenced in a study of shared clonotypes between healthy human individuals. Libraries were prepared by immunoSEQ multiplex PCR; TCRdb keeps only in-frame clonotypes and omits some of them. The sample has 950,000 to 1,100,000 clones; 70% to 80% are singletons. Sequenced input: memory CD4+ T cells from PBMCs. Documented subset: CD45RA-negative fraction. These receptors originate from a man between 18 and 35 years old in good health. Some clones in this sample may be carry-over from other donors' samples.

The CDR3 reads CAWAALSSYNEQFF. The CDR3 DNA is TGTGCCTGGGCGGCGTTGAGCTCCTACAATGAGCAGTTCTTC. The rearrangement joins TRBV30 to TRBJ2-1; D uncertain. Trimming took off 5 bases at V and 0 bases at J, with 11 bases between the two ends. The CDR3 covers 14 residues. The germline V gene encodes CDR1 GTSNPN and CDR2 SVGIG (reference sequence).

Concerning this clone itself: Other DNA sequences in this sample translate to the same CDR3. This chain uses TRBV27 with TRBJ1-1; D unresolved. CDR1 and CDR2 from the germline V gene are MNHEY and SMNVEV (reference sequence). Trimming removed 5 bases from V and 1 base from J, with 8 bases in between. There are 13 residues in the CDR3. The CDR3 here is CASSLTRNTEAFF. For the CDR3, the DNA is TGTGCCAGCAGTCTCACTAGGAACACTGAAGCTTTCTTT.

This rearrangement joins TRBV28 to TRBJ2-5, with 7 bases lining up with TRBD2. CDR3 length: 15 amino acids. V was pared by 10 bases and J by 1 base, with 12 bases of the junction left unmatched. Germline V gene data show CDR1 as MDHEN and CDR2 as SYDVKM. The CDR3 DNA is TGTGCCACTGCCGGCAGCGGGAAGGTCCAAGAGACCCAGTACTTC. Amino acids: CATAGSGKVQETQYF.

About this clone: A far larger clone is just one base off, so this is likely a read error. V is TRBV30 and J is TRBJ1-2, with D uncertain. Germline assignment: CDR1 GTSNPN and CDR2 SVGIG (reference sequence). Trimming pared 1 base from V and 4 bases from J, leaving 10 bases between. The CDR3 has 13 amino acids. CDR3 in amino acids: CAWSGRRGYGYTF. CDR3 nucleotides: TGTGCCTGGAGTGGGCGACGGGGCTATGGCTACACCTTC.

V and J are TRBV30 and TRBJ1-1, with TRBD1 matching 8 bases. CDR1 and CDR2 (germline): GTSNPN, SVGIG (reference sequence). The trim removed 7 bases at V and 0 bases at J, leaving 4 bases unmatched. This CDR3 region has 13 residues. The CDR3 region has the DNA TGTGCCTACTCGGGACAGGTGAACACTGAAGCTTTCTTT. Translated: CAYSGQVNTEAFF.

This chain links TRBV28 with TRBJ2-7; a possible D gene is TRBD1 (5 bases). CDR1 MDHEN and CDR2 SYDVKM come from the germline V gene. V was trimmed by 5 bases and J by 2 bases, leaving 10 bases between them. The length of the CDR3 is 13 residues. The CDR3 here is CASSMAGTYEQYF. CDR3 coding DNA: TGTGCCAGCAGTATGGCAGGGACCTACGAGCAGTACTTC.

The V call is TRBV30, the J call TRBJ2-1; TRBD2 matches at 9 bases. The length of the CDR3 is 12 residues. V dropped 2 bases and J dropped 16; count of bases not matched to a gene: 9. Germline values: CDR1 GTSNPN, CDR2 SVGIG (reference sequence). The CDR3 sequence: CAWSLLGTSHFF. In nucleotides, the CDR3 is TGTGCCTGGAGTTTATTAGGGACTAGCCATTTCTTC.

The J gene is TRBJ1-5, the V gene TRBV28; D call uncertain. This CDR3 comprises 12 residues. Per germline, CDR1 MDHEN and CDR2 SYDVKM. V lost 6 bases and J 5 bases, leaving 8 bases between the germline ends. The CDR3 here is CASRTTDQPQHF. The CDR3 DNA sequence: TGTGCCAGCAGGACGACCGATCAGCCCCAGCATTTT.

This rearrangement joins TRBV18 to TRBJ1-1; no reliable D call. The CDR3 is made up of 15 amino acids. The germline V and J ends were trimmed by 1 base and 7 bases, with 16 bases remaining between them. The germline V gene encodes CDR1 KGHSH and CDR2 LQKENI. Here the CDR3 DNA reads TGTGCCAGCTCACCACAAGGGCGGGAGGGCCGTGAAGCTTTCTTT. Its protein product is CASSPQGREGREAFF.

This clone was seen a single time. One base separates it from a far larger clone, so it is likely a read error. The V gene is TRBV5-4, the J gene TRBJ1-2; TRBD1 aligns across 9 bases. Germline CDR1 is SGHNT and CDR2 is YYREEE (reference sequence). The CDR3 loop spans 14 amino acids. The CDR3 here is CASSLDRGIYGHTF. The CDR3 DNA reads TGTGCCAGCAGCCTGGACAGGGGTATCTATGGCCACACCTTC.

The J gene is TRBJ2-5, the V gene TRBV20-1, with TRBD2 as a possible D gene (6 bases). Germline CDR1 DFQATT, CDR2 SNEGSKA (reference sequence). This CDR3 is built from 11 residues. V lost 6 bases and J lost 1, with 6 bases in between. The CDR3 reads CSAGGQETQYF. CDR3 nucleotide sequence: TGCAGTGCCGGGGGCCAAGAGACCCAGTACTTC.